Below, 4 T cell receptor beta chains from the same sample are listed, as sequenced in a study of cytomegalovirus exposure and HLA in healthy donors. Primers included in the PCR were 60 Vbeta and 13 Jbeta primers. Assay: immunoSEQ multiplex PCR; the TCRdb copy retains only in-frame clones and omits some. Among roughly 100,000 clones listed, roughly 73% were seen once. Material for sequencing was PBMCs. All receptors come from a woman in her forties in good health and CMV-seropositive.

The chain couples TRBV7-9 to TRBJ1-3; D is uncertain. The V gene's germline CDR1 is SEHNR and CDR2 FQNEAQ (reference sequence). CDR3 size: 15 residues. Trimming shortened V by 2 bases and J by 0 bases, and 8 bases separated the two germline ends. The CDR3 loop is CASSLLLVSGNTIYF. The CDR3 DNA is TGTGCCAGCAGCTTACTACTTGTCTCTGGAAACACCATATATTTT.

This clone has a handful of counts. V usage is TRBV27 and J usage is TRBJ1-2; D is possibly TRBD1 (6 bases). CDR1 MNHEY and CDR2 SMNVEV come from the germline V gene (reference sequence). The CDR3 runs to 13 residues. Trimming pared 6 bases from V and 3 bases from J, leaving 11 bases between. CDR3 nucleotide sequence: TGTGCCAGCAGACTACAGGGAGACTATGGCTACACCTTC. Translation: CASRLQGDYGYTF.

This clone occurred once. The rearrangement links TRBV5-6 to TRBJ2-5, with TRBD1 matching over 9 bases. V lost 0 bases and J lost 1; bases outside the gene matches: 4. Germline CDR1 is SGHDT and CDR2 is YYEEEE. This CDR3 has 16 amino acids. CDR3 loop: CASSLAPDRGQETQYF. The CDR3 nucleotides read TGTGCCAGCAGCTTGGCCCCGGACAGGGGCCAAGAGACCCAGTACTTC.

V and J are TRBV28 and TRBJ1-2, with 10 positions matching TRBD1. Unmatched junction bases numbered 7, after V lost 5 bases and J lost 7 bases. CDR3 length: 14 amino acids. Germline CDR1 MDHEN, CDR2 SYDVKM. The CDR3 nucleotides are TGTGCCAGCAGTATCGGGACAGGGGTTCTTGGCTACACCTTC. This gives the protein CASSIGTGVLGYTF.